This passage covers 27 T cell receptor beta chains from one sample sequenced in a study of OX40 agonist ivuxolimab in advanced cancers. Receptors were amplified or captured by the immunoSEQ multiplex PCR assay. The table was pulled from immuneACCESS by TCRdb, which kept in-frame rearrangements only. Such tables lose some clones; where checked, under half of the loss comes from unresolved V genes, and the rest has no known cause. This sample holds tens of thousands of clones; 80% to 90% were observed only once. The top ten clones comprise 6.7% of the sample. The source was CD4+ or CD8+ T cells sorted from blood, collected in a trial of the OX40 agonist ivuxolimab. The receptors stem from an adult with an advanced solid tumor such as melanoma, head and neck, liver or kidney cancer.

V gene TRBV5-1 combines with J gene TRBJ2-5, with D possibly being TRBD1 (5 bases). Trimming left V 6 bases short and J 7 bases short, with 16 bases between. The CDR3 has 13 amino acids. Germline V gives CDR1 SGHRS, CDR2 YFSETQ. The CDR3 spells CASTPGNVGTQYF. The CDR3 DNA is TGCGCCAGCACCCCAGGGAATGTTGGGACCCAGTACTTC.

The rearrangement uses TRBV7-8 and TRBJ2-1; TRBD2 is a possible D gene (6 bases). The germline gives CDR1 SGHVS, CDR2 FQNEAQ. V gave up 5 bases and J gave up 9 bases, with 20 bases separating them. CDR3 length: 15 residues. CDR3 amino acids: CASSQTSIASGEQFF. CDR3 nucleotide sequence: TGTGCCAGCAGCCAGACTAGTATTGCATCGGGTGAGCAGTTCTTC.

The rearrangement links TRBV2 to TRBJ2-2, with TRBD1 matching 7 bases. The CDR3 is made up of 16 amino acids. Looked up from germline, CDR1 is SNHLY and CDR2 is FYNNEI. V gave up 6 bases and J gave up 0 bases; unmatched junction bases: 7. The CDR3 loop reads CASRVDRAANTGELFF. The CDR3 DNA sequence: TGTGCCAGCAGAGTTGACAGGGCGGCGAACACCGGGGAGCTGTTTTTT.

The rearrangement uses TRBV19 and TRBJ1-5; D gene ambiguous. The CDR3 is 15 amino acids. Germline assignment: CDR1 LNHDA and CDR2 SQIVND (reference sequence). V lost 5 bases and J lost 0, with 11 bases in between. The CDR3 protein is CASSLALDSNQPQHF. The DNA of the CDR3 is TGTGCCAGTAGTCTAGCTCTGGATAGCAATCAGCCCCAGCATTTT.

This clone has more than one count but fewer than ten. The V call is TRBV7-3, the J call TRBJ2-2, with TRBD1 as a possible D gene (6 bases). Germline values: CDR1 SGHTA, CDR2 FQGTGA. The CDR3 spans 15 residues. V lost 5 bases and J 4 bases, leaving 14 bases between the germline ends. CDR3 amino acids: CASSALTGFTGELFF. CDR3 DNA: TGTGCCAGCAGCGCACTCACAGGGTTCACCGGGGAGCTGTTTTTT. The variable domain in full, completed from reference TRBV7-3 and TRBJ2-2, reads GAGVSQTPSNKVTEKGKYVELRCDPISGHTALYWYRQSLGQGPEFLIYFQGTGAADDSGLPNDRFFAVRPEGSVSTLKIQRTERGDSAVYLCASSALTGFTGELFFGEGSRLTVL.

The chain uses TRBV6-5 and TRBJ1-1; 9 bases line up with TRBD1. The CDR3 spans 15 residues. Germline V CDR1 and CDR2: MNHEY, SVGAGI. The junction had 4 bases not matched to a gene; V was cut back by 5 bases and J by 0 bases. CDR3 sequence (DNA): TGTGCCAGCAGTACAGGGGGCGTTATGAACACTGAAGCTTTCTTT. Translated: CASSTGGVMNTEAFF.

The CDR3 DNA reads as TGTGCCAGTAGTATCGCAGGGGCTGTCGTGGGTTACGAGCAGTACTTC. Translating gives CASSIAGAVVGYEQYF. The chain uses TRBV19 and TRBJ2-7; weak D call: TRBD1 (6 bases). The CDR3 covers 16 residues. Trimming removed 3 bases from V and 4 bases from J, with 19 bases in between. The germline V gene has CDR1 LNHDA and CDR2 SQIVND (reference sequence). Based on the CDR3 plus reference TRBV19 and TRBJ2-7, the full variable domain is DGGITQSPKYLFRKEGQNVTLSCEQNLNHDAMYWYRQDPGQGLRLIYYSQIVNDFQKGDIAEGYSVSREKKESFPLTVTSAQKNPTAFYLCASSIAGAVVGYEQYFGPGTRLTVT.

This clone was counted a single time. The J gene is TRBJ2-1, the V gene TRBV19; no reliable D call. V lost 6 bases and J 6 bases, leaving 12 bases between the germline ends. The CDR3 loop spans 13 amino acids. Germline V gene data show CDR1 as LNHDA and CDR2 as SQIVND (reference sequence). The CDR3 is CASRRGRTNEQFF. The CDR3 bases are TGTGCCAGTAGACGCGGCAGGACCAATGAGCAGTTCTTC.

The chain uses TRBV7-2 and TRBJ1-1; a possible D gene is TRBD1 (6 bases). The germline CDR1 and CDR2 sequences are SGHTA and FQGNSA. V was cut by 5 bases and J by 1 base, with 8 bases left in between. The CDR3 is made up of 13 amino acids. The CDR3 DNA follows: TGTGCCAGCAGCGCGGGACAGAACACTGAAGCTTTCTTT. It codes for CASSAGQNTEAFF.

This chain connects TRBV5-1 to TRBJ1-2, with D unresolved. Trimming removed 0 bases at V and 2 bases at J, with 11 bases between. The CDR3 runs to 15 residues. The germline V gene has CDR1 SGHRS and CDR2 YFSETQ. The CDR3 DNA reads TGCGCCAGCAGCTTGGCCGGCGGCGAAAACTATGGCTACACCTTC. Translation: CASSLAGGENYGYTF.

The chain carries TRBV6-5 and TRBJ2-2; 9 bases agree with TRBD2. The trim removed 5 bases at V and 6 bases at J, leaving 7 bases unmatched. This CDR3 spans 15 amino acids. Germline CDR1 and CDR2: MNHEY and SVGAGI. CDR3 region: CASSRGGGLAGELFF. CDR3 nucleotides: TGTGCCAGCAGTCGCGGGGGGGGTCTCGCCGGGGAGCTGTTTTTT.

The chain is built from TRBV14 and TRBJ2-7; D ambiguous. The CDR3 is 13 residues long. Germline loops: CDR1 SGHDN, CDR2 FVKESK. Trimming took 1 base from V and 6 from J, leaving 10 bases between them. The CDR3 region is CASSQAGRGEQYF. The CDR3 DNA is TGTGCCAGCAGCCAAGCCGGGCGCGGCGAGCAGTACTTC.

This clone appeared a single time. The chain uses TRBV5-1 and TRBJ1-1; TRBD1 aligns across 10 bases. The CDR3 extends over 14 amino acids. V lost 3 bases to trimming and J lost 5 bases; unmatched junction nucleotides: 4. From germline, CDR1 is SGHRS and CDR2 YFSETQ. CDR3 loop: CASSSGQGGTEAFF. The CDR3 bases are TGCGCCAGCAGCTCTGGACAGGGGGGTACTGAAGCTTTCTTT.

The table lists this clone with a count of one. The gene calls are TRBV12-5 and TRBJ1-1; TRBD1 aligns across 7 bases. The ends lost 9 bases at V and 2 bases at J; junction bases unmatched: 3. CDR1 LGHNT and CDR2 FRNRAP come from the germline V gene. The length of the CDR3 is 12 residues. CDR3 protein: CARGTENTEAFF. CDR3 bases: TGTGCTAGGGGGACAGAAAACACTGAAGCTTTCTTT.

The CDR3 nucleotides read TGTGCCAGCAAGCCTGAGGGTATTTGGAACACCATATATTTT. This sequence encodes CASKPEGIWNTIYF. The gene calls are TRBV6-1 and TRBJ1-3; no clear D. The germline V gene has CDR1 MNHNS and CDR2 SASEGT. The CDR3 covers 14 residues. Trimming pared 7 bases from V and 7 bases from J, leaving 17 bases between.

V usage is TRBV2 and J usage is TRBJ2-7; possibly TRBD1 for D (6 bases). CDR1 SNHLY and CDR2 FYNNEI come from the germline V gene. Trimming removed 3 bases at V and 4 bases at J, with 10 bases between. The CDR3 runs to 13 residues. The CDR3 bases are TGTGCCAGCAGTGATCAGGGGTGGTACGAGCAGTACTTC. It encodes CASSDQGWYEQYF.

The rearrangement uses TRBV27 and TRBJ1-1; TRBD1 aligns across 8 bases. CDR1 MNHEY and CDR2 SMNVEV come from the germline V gene (reference sequence). The CDR3 runs to 15 residues. Unmatched junction bases numbered 6, after V lost 2 bases and J lost 4 bases. The CDR3 sequence: CASSLRDRLPTEAFF. The CDR3 region has the DNA TGTGCCAGCAGTTTAAGGGACAGGTTGCCCACTGAAGCTTTCTTT.

The chain has TRBV29-1 and TRBJ2-5; D call uncertain. The CDR3 runs to 12 residues. Germline values: CDR1 SQVTM, CDR2 ANQGSEA. Trimming took off 4 bases at V and 5 bases at J, with 11 bases between the two ends. The CDR3 loop reads CSVGRAAETQYF. DNA of the CDR3: TGCAGCGTTGGACGTGCAGCCGAGACCCAGTACTTC.

The CDR3 DNA follows: TGCGCCAGCAGCTTGGGGGGCAGGCTCGCTGGAGACTATGGCTACACCTTC. Translation: CASSLGGRLAGDYGYTF. This chain uses TRBV5-1 with TRBJ1-2; D is possibly TRBD1 (5 bases). The V end was cut by 0 bases, the J end by 3 bases, with 18 bases between. This CDR3 region has 17 residues. The germline gives CDR1 SGHRS, CDR2 YFSETQ.

The table lists this clone with a count of one. The chain joins TRBV5-6 to TRBJ2-7, with D perhaps TRBD1 or TRBD2 (5 bases each). CDR3 length: 17 amino acids. Germline loops: CDR1 SGHDT, CDR2 YYEEEE. The V gene lost 4 bases and the J gene lost 2 bases, with 22 bases spanning the gap. The CDR3 loop reads CASSIRGPFYRPYEQYF. The CDR3 region has the DNA TGTGCCAGCAGCATCCGGGGCCCCTTCTACCGGCCCTACGAGCAGTACTTC.

The rearrangement uses TRBV11-2 and TRBJ2-7; weak D call: TRBD2 (7 bases). This CDR3 has 12 residues. Germline lookup yields CDR1 SGHAT and CDR2 FQNNGV. V was trimmed by 2 bases and J by 6 bases, leaving 8 bases between them. The CDR3: CASSLRGGEQYF. The CDR3 DNA is TGTGCCAGCAGCTTAAGGGGGGGCGAGCAGTACTTC.

This clone was counted a few times. The chain is built from TRBV5-1 and TRBJ2-5; D perhaps matches TRBD2 (7 bases). There are 16 residues in the CDR3. Germline CDR1 is SGHRS and CDR2 is YFSETQ. The V and J ends lost 0 bases and 4 bases respectively, with 16 bases between them. The CDR3 is CASSLVGGPQGETQYF. The CDR3 DNA reads as TGCGCCAGCAGCTTGGTGGGGGGGCCGCAAGGAGAGACCCAGTACTTC.

V gene TRBV7-2 combines with J gene TRBJ1-5; unclear D gene. Trimming removed 5 bases at V and 6 bases at J, with 17 bases between. CDR3 length equals 15 residues. Germline values: CDR1 SGHTA, CDR2 FQGNSA. The CDR3 sequence: CASSPHAGPGQPQHF. CDR3 coding DNA: TGTGCCAGCAGCCCACACGCAGGTCCGGGTCAGCCCCAGCATTTT.

The rearrangement uses TRBV2 and TRBJ1-3; D call uncertain. V was clipped by 6 bases and J by 8 bases, with 14 bases between them. Germline-derived CDR1 and CDR2 are SNHLY and FYNNEI. CDR3 length: 13 amino acids. The CDR3 coding sequence is TGTGCCAGCAGACCATCGGGCCTCGACACCATATATTTT. Its translation: CASRPSGLDTIYF.

This chain links TRBV27 with TRBJ2-7; 7 nucleotides line up with TRBD2. In germline, CDR1 is MNHEY, CDR2 SMNVEV (reference sequence). The junction had 10 bases not matched to a gene; V was cut back by 5 bases and J by 6 bases. The CDR3 consists of 14 residues. CDR3 amino acids: CASSPRGDTGEQYF. In nucleotides, the CDR3 is TGTGCCAGCAGTCCCCGGGGGGATACAGGCGAGCAGTACTTC.

The rearrangement uses TRBV11-2 and TRBJ2-3; either TRBD1 or TRBD2 may supply D (5 bases each). V was pared by 4 bases and J by 5 bases, with 13 bases between. Germline values: CDR1 SGHAT, CDR2 FQNNGV. CDR3 length: 14 residues. The CDR3 DNA sequence: TGTGCCAGCAGCTCTCCGGGGCGCAAAGATACGCAGTATTTT. Its translation: CASSSPGRKDTQYF.

V and J are TRBV27 and TRBJ2-7; D is unclear. Trimming took 5 bases from V and 4 from J, leaving 12 bases between them. This CDR3 comprises 13 residues. From germline, CDR1 is MNHEY and CDR2 SMNVEV (reference sequence). CDR3 bases: TGTGCCAGCAGTAAACAATCCAGATACGAGCAGTACTTC. Amino acid sequence: CASSKQSRYEQYF.